A selection of T cell receptor beta chains follows, all from one sample in a study of OX40 agonist ivuxolimab in advanced cancers. Repertoires were generated with immunoSEQ multiplex PCR, while TCRdb's copy carries only in-frame clones and drops some. This sample has under 20,000 clones, with 75% to 95% found just once. The material sequenced was CD4+ or CD8+ T cells sorted from blood, taken in a trial of the OX40 agonist ivuxolimab. These receptors were taken from an adult with an advanced solid tumor such as melanoma, head and neck, liver or kidney cancer. CDR3s include the opening cysteine and the closing phenylalanine or tryptophan. D genes are given only for firm matches. Rows give clone size only sometimes, using once, few, many, or a class for an expanded clone.

>TRBV11-2|TRBJ2-3|once|-
TGTGCCAGCAGCTTACTCTCGCTAGGGGCAGATACGCAGTATTTT
CASSLLSLGADTQYF
>TRBV5-7|TRBJ1-3|-|TRBD1
TGTGCCAGCAGCTTCAGGGGGTATGGAAACACCATATATTTT
CASSFRGYGNTIYF
>TRBV9|TRBJ2-7|-|TRBD2
TGTGCCAGCAGCACCTACTCCGGGACTAGGCCCTACGAGCAGTACTTC
CASSTYSGTRPYEQYF
>TRBV4-3|TRBJ2-7|-|-
TGCGCCAGCAGCCAAGTTGAGGGCCACGAGCAGTACTTC
CASSQVEGHEQYF
>TRBV18|TRBJ2-3|-|TRBD1
TGTGCCAGCTCACCAAGGGGGCTCAGCGCCACCGGGGATACGCAGTATTTT
CASSPRGLSATGDTQYF
>TRBV14|TRBJ2-2|-|-
TGTGCCAGCAGCCGCGGACAGACCACCGGGGAGCTGTTTTTT
CASSRGQTTGELFF
>TRBV5-1|TRBJ2-1|-|TRBD2
TGCGCCAGCAAGGTGGTTAGCGGGAGTACGAACTACAATGAGCAGTTCTTC
CASKVVSGSTNYNEQFF
>TRBV15|TRBJ2-3|-|TRBD1
TGTGCCACCAGCAGAGATCGAGGGACAGGGGGCTTCGAGGCAGATACGCAGTATTTT
CATSRDRGTGGFEADTQYF
>TRBV25-1|TRBJ1-1|-|-
TGTGCCAGCAGTGAGGGTTTGAACACTGAAGCTTTCTTT
CASSEGLNTEAFF
>TRBV5-1|TRBJ1-1|-|-
TGCGCCAGCAGCTTCGGTCCGGATATGAACACTGAAGCTTTCTTT
CASSFGPDMNTEAFF
>TRBV11-3|TRBJ2-3|-|TRBD2
TGTGCCAGCAGCTTTCGGGCTAGCGGAGACACAGATACGCAGTATTTT
CASSFRASGDTDTQYF
>TRBV7-9|TRBJ2-3|-|TRBD2
TGTGCCAGCAGCACGGGACTAGCGGGAGTACCAGATACGCAGTATTTT
CASSTGLAGVPDTQYF
>TRBV11-3|TRBJ2-2|-|-
TGTGCCAGCAGCCCGAGGGGGGGTTACACCGGGGAGCTGTTTTTT
CASSPRGGYTGELFF
>TRBV11-3|TRBJ2-1|-|-
TGTGCCAGCAGCTCGACTCCTCCCGTAAGCGATGAGCAGTTCTTC
CASSSTPPVSDEQFF
>TRBV4-3|TRBJ2-7|-|-
TGCGCCAGCAGCCAAGAGGGGTCTTCAACCTACGAGCAGTACTTC
CASSQEGSSTYEQYF
>TRBV15|TRBJ2-1|-|TRBD1
TGTGCCACCAGCCCCGGGACAGGGTTCTACAATGAGCAGTTCTTC
CATSPGTGFYNEQFF
>TRBV19|TRBJ2-7|-|TRBD1
TGTGCCAGTAGTGTCCTCGGGACAGGGGGCGAAGTAGTCGAGCAGTACTTC
CASSVLGTGGEVVEQYF
>TRBV15|TRBJ2-7|-|TRBD2
TGTGCCACCAGCAGAGCGCGTAGCGGGAGGGCCCAATACGAGCAGTACTTC
CATSRARSGRAQYEQYF
>TRBV21-1|TRBJ1-5|-|-
TGTGCCAGCAGCAAAGCAAAGAGCAGGAACAGGTCCGATCAGCCCCAGCATTTT
CASSKAKSRNRSDQPQHF
>TRBV7-6|TRBJ1-1|-|-
TGTGCCAGCAGTCGGGTTAAGGGCACTGAAGCTTTCTTT
CASSRVKGTEAFF
>TRBV27|TRBJ1-1|-|TRBD1
TGTGCCAGCAGTTTAGATGTTCAGGGGGCCCCTGAAGCTTTCTTT
CASSLDVQGAPEAFF
>TRBV5-4|TRBJ2-1|-|-
TGTGCCAGCAGCTTTTGGACGCGGAAGGCCAATGAGCAGTTCTTC
CASSFWTRKANEQFF
>TRBV11-2|TRBJ1-1|-|-
TGTGCCAGCAGCTCACACCCGAACACTGAAGCTTTCTTT
CASSSHPNTEAFF
>TRBV5-1|TRBJ2-1|-|-
TGCGCCAGCAGCCCTGGAGGGGTAGATGAGCAGTTCTTC
CASSPGGVDEQFF
>TRBV9|TRBJ2-1|-|TRBD2
TGTGCCAGCAGCGTAGCTACTAGCGGGAGTCATGAGCAGTTCTTC
CASSVATSGSHEQFF
>TRBV7-2|TRBJ1-2|-|-
TGTGCCAGCAGCTCCTCCGGGACCAATGTCAATGGCTACACCTTC
CASSSSGTNVNGYTF
>TRBV6-6|TRBJ2-7|-|TRBD2
TGTGCCAGCAGCTTAGCGGGAGGTCTAACATACGAGCAGTACTTC
CASSLAGGLTYEQYF
>TRBV5-6|TRBJ2-7|-|TRBD1
TGTGCCAGCAGCCTGGACACAGGGGCCTACGAGCAGTACTTC
CASSLDTGAYEQYF
>TRBV4-2|TRBJ2-5|-|TRBD2
TGTGCCAGCAGCCAAGATTTAACTAGCGGGAGGCAGACCCAGTACTTC
CASSQDLTSGRQTQYF
>TRBV7-8|TRBJ1-3|-|-
TGTGCCAGCAGCTCTTCCCCCGGGACATATTCTGGAAACACCATATATTTT
CASSSSPGTYSGNTIYF
>TRBV25-1|TRBJ2-3|-|-
TGTGCCAGCAGTGAATGGGGCACAGATACGCAGTATTTT
CASSEWGTDTQYF
>TRBV9|TRBJ2-7|-|-
TGTGCCAGCAGCTCTCATGAATGTAACGAGCAGTACTTC
CASSSHECNEQYF
>TRBV2|TRBJ1-3|-|-
TGTGCCAGCAGTGAAGCAGGAGGGGTTGGAAACACCATATATTTT
CASSEAGGVGNTIYF
>TRBV10-1|TRBJ2-7|medium-sized|-
TGCGCCAGCATCCCCCAACTCAGGTGGCGGGACTCCTACGAGCAGTACTTC
CASIPQLRWRDSYEQYF
>TRBV21-1|TRBJ1-1|-|-
TGTGCCAGCAGCAAAGCGGGGGACCCATTGAACACTGAAGCTTTCTTT
CASSKAGDPLNTEAFF
>TRBV6-6|TRBJ2-1|-|TRBD2
TGTGCCAGCAGTCAACTAGCGCCGAGCTCCTACAATGAGCAGTTCTTC
CASSQLAPSSYNEQFF
>TRBV4-3|TRBJ2-7|-|TRBD2
TGCGCCAGCAGCCAAGATACGCGGGGGGGCAGTGACGAGCAGTACTTC
CASSQDTRGGSDEQYF
>TRBV9|TRBJ2-1|-|TRBD2
TGTGCCAGCAGCGTAGGGCTAGCGGGGGACAATGAGCAGTTCTTC
CASSVGLAGDNEQFF
>TRBV6-7|TRBJ2-3|-|-
TGTGCCAGCAGTTATCTGACAGGAGAGGGCTCAGATACGCAGTATTTT
CASSYLTGEGSDTQYF
>TRBV13|TRBJ2-1|-|-
TGTGCCAGCAGCGGGGGAAACCCAAGCTCCTACAATGAGCAGTTCTTC
CASSGGNPSSYNEQFF
>TRBV6-5|TRBJ1-2|-|-
TGTGCCAGCAGGGACAAGAGCGGGAGAGGAAATGGCTACACCTTC
CASRDKSGRGNGYTF